Shown below are 6 T cell receptor beta chains from a single sample sequenced in a study of beta chain features in type 1 diabetes. The study, taken as a whole, reports: People with Type 1 diabetes carried modestly yet significantly shorter TCRB CDR3s in all four CD4+ subsets.

Their antigens remain unidentified. Isolated RNA was reverse transcribed in full, so expressed TCRB transcripts were sequenced. The table came from immunoSEQ multiplex PCR; TCRdb's copy has only in-frame clones and leaves some out. The table shows hundreds of thousands of clones, with 10% to 15% occurring only once. The sample was naive CD4+ T cells from blood. Source of these receptors: a woman between 18 and 29 years old with type 1 diabetes.

This clone occurred a few times. This chain joins TRBV30 and TRBJ1-4; D not resolved. Germline lookup yields CDR1 GTSNPN and CDR2 SVGIG (reference sequence). The CDR3 contains 13 residues. Trimming took 8 bases from V and 7 from J, leaving 17 bases between them. The CDR3 region has the DNA TGTGCCCGCTCGGGATCCTGGAGTGAAAAACTGTTTTTT. This codes for CARSGSWSEKLFF.

The chain joins TRBV6-6 to TRBJ2-6; possibly TRBD1 for D (6 bases). Germline V gene sequence: CDR1 MNHNY, CDR2 SVGAGI (reference sequence). Trimming pared 10 bases from V and 4 bases from J, leaving 17 bases between. This CDR3 spans 15 amino acids. This CDR3 is CATQVGGAGANVLTF. The CDR3 nucleotides are TGTGCCACCCAGGTAGGGGGAGCAGGGGCCAACGTCCTGACTTTC.

This clone was seen once. The genes are TRBV5-1 and TRBJ1-1, with 7 bases matching TRBD1. Germline V gene data show CDR1 as SGHRS and CDR2 as YFSETQ. The CDR3 is 14 amino acids. The J segment lost 3 bases and the V segment lost 5 bases, leaving 7 bases of the junction unmatched. The CDR3 protein is CASRGDSAYTEAFF. DNA for the CDR3: TGCGCCAGCAGAGGGGACAGCGCATACACTGAAGCTTTCTTT.

This chain links TRBV5-1 with TRBJ2-5, with 9 bases identical to TRBD1. Germline CDR1 reads SGHRS; CDR2 reads YFSETQ. V dropped 8 bases and J dropped 4; count of bases not matched to a gene: 3. This CDR3 contains 12 residues. The CDR3 here is CASRTGAETQYF. CDR3 DNA: TGCGCCAGTCGGACAGGGGCAGAGACCCAGTACTTC. The variable domain in full, with the rest retrieved from reference TRBV5-1 and TRBJ2-5, is KAGVTQTPRYLIKTRGQQVTLSCSPISGHRSVSWYQQTPGQGLQFLFEYFSETQRNKGNFPGRFSGRQFSNSRSEMNVSTLELGDSALYLCASRTGAETQYFGPGTRLLVL.

V and J are TRBV2 and TRBJ1-5; D remains ambiguous. V was pared by 4 bases and J by 4 bases, with 11 bases between. Germline V gene sequence: CDR1 SNHLY, CDR2 FYNNEI. The CDR3 length is 14 residues. The CDR3 nucleotides read TGTGCCAGCAGTGGGGCCTTGGGTAATCAGCCCCAGCATTTT. Translation: CASSGALGNQPQHF.

The chain uses TRBV5-1 and TRBJ2-7, with TRBD1 matching 9 bases. The V and J ends lost 0 bases and 5 bases, in that order; junction bases with no gene match: 9. The CDR3 is 16 residues long. The germline gives CDR1 SGHRS, CDR2 YFSETQ. CDR3 nucleotide sequence: TGCGCCAGCAGCTTGGGATCTTCGACAGGGGGGGACGAGCAGTACTTC. It codes for CASSLGSSTGGDEQYF. The full variable domain, completed using reference TRBV5-1 and TRBJ2-7, is KAGVTQTPRYLIKTRGQQVTLSCSPISGHRSVSWYQQTPGQGLQFLFEYFSETQRNKGNFPGRFSGRQFSNSRSEMNVSTLELGDSALYLCASSLGSSTGGDEQYFGPGTRLTVT.